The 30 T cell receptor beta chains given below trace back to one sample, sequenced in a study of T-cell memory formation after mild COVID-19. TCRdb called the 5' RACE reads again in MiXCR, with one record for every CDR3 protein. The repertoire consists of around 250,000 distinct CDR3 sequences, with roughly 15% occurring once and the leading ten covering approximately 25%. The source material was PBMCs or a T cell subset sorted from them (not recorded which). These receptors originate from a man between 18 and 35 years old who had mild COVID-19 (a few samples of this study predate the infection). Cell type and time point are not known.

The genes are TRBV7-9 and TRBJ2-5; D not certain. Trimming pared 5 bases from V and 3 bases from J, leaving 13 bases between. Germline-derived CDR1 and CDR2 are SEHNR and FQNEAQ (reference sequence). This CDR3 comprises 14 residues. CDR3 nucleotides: TGTGCCAGCAGCCTCTCGTTTGTAGAAGAGACCCAGTACTTC. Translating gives CASSLSFVEETQYF.

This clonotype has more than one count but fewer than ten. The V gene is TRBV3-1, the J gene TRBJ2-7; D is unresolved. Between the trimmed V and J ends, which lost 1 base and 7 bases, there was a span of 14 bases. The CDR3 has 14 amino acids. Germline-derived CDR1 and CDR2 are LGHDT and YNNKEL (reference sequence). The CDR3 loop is CASSQGLSYWEQYV. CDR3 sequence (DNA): TGTGCCAGCAGCCAAGGCCTCTCCTATTGGGAGCAGTACGTC.

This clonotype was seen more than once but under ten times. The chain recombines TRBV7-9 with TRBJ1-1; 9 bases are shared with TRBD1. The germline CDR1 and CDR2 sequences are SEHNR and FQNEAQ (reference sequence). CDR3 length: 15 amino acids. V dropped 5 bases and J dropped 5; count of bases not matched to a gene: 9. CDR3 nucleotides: TGTGCCAGCAGCGAGGCCGGGACAGGGCATACTGAAGCTTTCTTT. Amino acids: CASSEAGTGHTEAFF.

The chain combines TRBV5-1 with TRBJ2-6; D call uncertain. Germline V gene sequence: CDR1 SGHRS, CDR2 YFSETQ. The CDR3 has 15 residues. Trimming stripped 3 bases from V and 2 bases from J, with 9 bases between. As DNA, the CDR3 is TGCGCCAGCAGCTCCCAAGGGACTGGGGCCAACGTCCTGACTTTC. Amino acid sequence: CASSSQGTGANVLTF.

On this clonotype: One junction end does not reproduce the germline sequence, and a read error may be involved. The DNA for the CDR3 is TGTGCTAGCAGCTCCCGCCTTGGGCAAGAGACCCAGTACTTC. Amino acids: CASSSRLGQETQYF. The V gene is TRBV7-7, the J gene TRBJ2-5, with unresolved D. The CDR3 length is 14 residues. In germline, CDR1 is SSHAT, CDR2 FNYEAQ (reference sequence).

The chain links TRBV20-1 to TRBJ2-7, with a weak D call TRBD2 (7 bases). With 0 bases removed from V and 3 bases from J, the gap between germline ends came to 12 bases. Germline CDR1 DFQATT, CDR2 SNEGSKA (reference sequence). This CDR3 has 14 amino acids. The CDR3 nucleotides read TGCAGTGCTAGAGATGGGGGGGCCCACTACGAGCAGTACTTC. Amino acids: CSARDGGAHYEQYF.

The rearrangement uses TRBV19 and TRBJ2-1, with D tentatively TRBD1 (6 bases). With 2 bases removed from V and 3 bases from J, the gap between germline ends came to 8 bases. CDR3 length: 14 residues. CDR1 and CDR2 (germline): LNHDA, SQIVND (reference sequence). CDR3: CASSIWTDYNEQFF. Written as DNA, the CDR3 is TGTGCCAGTAGTATATGGACAGACTACAATGAGCAGTTCTTC. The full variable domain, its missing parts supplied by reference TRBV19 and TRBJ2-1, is DGGITQSPKYLFRKEGQNVTLSCEQNLNHDAMYWYRQDPGQGLRLIYYSQIVNDFQKGDIAEGYSVSREKKESFPLTVTSAQKNPTAFYLCASSIWTDYNEQFFGPGTRLTVL.

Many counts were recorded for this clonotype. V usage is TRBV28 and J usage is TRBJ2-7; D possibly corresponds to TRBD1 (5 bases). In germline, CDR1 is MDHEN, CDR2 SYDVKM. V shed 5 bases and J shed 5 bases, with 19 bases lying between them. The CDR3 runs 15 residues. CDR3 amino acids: CASSLGAAGIDEQYF. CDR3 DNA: TGTGCCAGCAGTCTTGGGGCGGCAGGGATCGACGAGCAGTACTTC. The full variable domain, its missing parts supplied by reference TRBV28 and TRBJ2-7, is DVKVTQSSRYLVKRTGEKVFLECVQDMDHENMFWYRQDPGLGLRLIYFSYDVKMKEKGDIPEGYSVSREKKERFSLILESASTNQTSMYLCASSLGAAGIDEQYFGPGTRLTVT.

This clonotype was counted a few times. CDR3 coding DNA: TGTGCCATCAGTGTACAGGACAATGAGCAGTTCTTC. Residues: CAISVQDNEQFF. This chain links TRBV10-3 with TRBJ2-1; D possibly corresponds to TRBD1 (5 bases). The CDR3 is 12 residues long. From germline, CDR1 is ENHRY and CDR2 SYGVKD. Trimming removed 4 bases from V and 5 bases from J, with 6 bases in between.

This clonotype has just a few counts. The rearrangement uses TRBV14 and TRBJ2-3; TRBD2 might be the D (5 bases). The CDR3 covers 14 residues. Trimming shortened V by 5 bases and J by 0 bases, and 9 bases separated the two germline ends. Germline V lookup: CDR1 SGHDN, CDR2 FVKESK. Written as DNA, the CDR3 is TGTGCCAGCAGCAGACGGAGGAGCACAGATACGCAGTATTTT. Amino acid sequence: CASSRRRSTDTQYF.

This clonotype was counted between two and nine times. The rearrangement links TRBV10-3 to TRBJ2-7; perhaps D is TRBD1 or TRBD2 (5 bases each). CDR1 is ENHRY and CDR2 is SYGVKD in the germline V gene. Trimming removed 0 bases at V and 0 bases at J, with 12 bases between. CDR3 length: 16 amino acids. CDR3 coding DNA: TGTGCCATCAGTGAGTCAGAGGGGCTGAGCTCCTACGAGCAGTACTTC. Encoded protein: CAISESEGLSSYEQYF.

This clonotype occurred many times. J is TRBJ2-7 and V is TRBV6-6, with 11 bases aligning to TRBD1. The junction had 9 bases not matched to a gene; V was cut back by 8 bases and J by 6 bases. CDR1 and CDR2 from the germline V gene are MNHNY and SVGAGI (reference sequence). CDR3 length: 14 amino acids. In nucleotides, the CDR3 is TGTGCCAGCGAACCGGGACAGGGGGTTAGCGAGCAGTACTTC. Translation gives CASEPGQGVSEQYF.

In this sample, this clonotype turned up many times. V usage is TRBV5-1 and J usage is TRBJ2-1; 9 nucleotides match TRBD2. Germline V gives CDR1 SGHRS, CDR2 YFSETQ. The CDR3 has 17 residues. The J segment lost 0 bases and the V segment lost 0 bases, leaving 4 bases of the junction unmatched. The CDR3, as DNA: TGCGCCAGCAGCTTGGGACTAGCGGATAGCTCCTACAATGAGCAGTTCTTC. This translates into CASSLGLADSSYNEQFF. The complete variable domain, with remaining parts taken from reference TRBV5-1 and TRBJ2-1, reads KAGVTQTPRYLIKTRGQQVTLSCSPISGHRSVSWYQQTPGQGLQFLFEYFSETQRNKGNFPGRFSGRQFSNSRSEMNVSTLELGDSALYLCASSLGLADSSYNEQFFGPGTRLTVL.

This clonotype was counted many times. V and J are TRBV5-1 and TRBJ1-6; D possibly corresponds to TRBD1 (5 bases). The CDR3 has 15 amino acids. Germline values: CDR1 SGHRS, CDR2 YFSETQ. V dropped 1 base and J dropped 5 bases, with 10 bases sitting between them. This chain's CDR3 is CASSLRGPDNSPLHF. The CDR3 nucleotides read TGCGCCAGCAGCTTGCGGGGCCCAGATAATTCACCCCTCCACTTT.

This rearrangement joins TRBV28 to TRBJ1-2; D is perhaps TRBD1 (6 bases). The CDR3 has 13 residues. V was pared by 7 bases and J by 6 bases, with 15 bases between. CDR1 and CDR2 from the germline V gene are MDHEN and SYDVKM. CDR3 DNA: TGTGCCAGCAACCGGTACAGGGAGAATGGCTACACCTTC. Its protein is CASNRYRENGYTF.

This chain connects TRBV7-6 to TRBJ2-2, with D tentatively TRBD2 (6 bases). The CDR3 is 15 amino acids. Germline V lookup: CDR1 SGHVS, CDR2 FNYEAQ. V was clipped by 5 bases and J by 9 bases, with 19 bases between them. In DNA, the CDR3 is TGTGCCAGCAGCATTCCTACCGGGAGCAACCGGGAGCTGTTTTTT. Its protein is CASSIPTGSNRELFF.

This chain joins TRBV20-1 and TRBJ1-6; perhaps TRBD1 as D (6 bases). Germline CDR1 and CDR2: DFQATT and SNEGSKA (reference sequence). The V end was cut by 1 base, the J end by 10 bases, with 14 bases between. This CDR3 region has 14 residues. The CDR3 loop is CSARGGGGGSPLHF. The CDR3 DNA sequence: TGCAGTGCTAGAGGAGGAGGGGGAGGCTCACCCCTCCACTTT.

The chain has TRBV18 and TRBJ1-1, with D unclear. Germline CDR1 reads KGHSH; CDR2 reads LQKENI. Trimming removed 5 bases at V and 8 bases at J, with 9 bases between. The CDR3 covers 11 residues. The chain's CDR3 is CASSSTFEAFF. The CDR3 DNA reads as TGTGCCAGCTCATCGACGTTCGAAGCTTTCTTT.

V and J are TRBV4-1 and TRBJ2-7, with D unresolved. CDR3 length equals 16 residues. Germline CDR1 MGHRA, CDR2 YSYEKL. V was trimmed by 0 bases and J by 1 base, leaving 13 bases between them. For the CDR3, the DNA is TGCGCCAGCAGCCAAGATCTCGGCGCCTCTTCCTACGAGCAGTACTTC. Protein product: CASSQDLGASSYEQYF.

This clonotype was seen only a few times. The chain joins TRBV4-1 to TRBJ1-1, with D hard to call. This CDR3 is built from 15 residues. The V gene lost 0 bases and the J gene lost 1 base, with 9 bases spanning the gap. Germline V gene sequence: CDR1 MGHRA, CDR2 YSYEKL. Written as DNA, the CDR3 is TGCGCCAGCAGCCAAGAGGTAAGGCGGAACACTGAAGCTTTCTTT. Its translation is CASSQEVRRNTEAFF.

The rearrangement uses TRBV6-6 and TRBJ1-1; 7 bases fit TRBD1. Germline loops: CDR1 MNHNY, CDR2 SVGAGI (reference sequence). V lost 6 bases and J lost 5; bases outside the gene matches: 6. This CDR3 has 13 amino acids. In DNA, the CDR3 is TGTGCCAGCAGGACAGGGAGGAGAACTGAAGCTTTCTTT. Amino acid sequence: CASRTGRRTEAFF.

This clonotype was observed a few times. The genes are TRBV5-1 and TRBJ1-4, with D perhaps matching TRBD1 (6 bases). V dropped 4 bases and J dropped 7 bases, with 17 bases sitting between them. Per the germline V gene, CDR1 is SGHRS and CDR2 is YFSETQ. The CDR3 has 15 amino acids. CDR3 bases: TGCGCCAGCAGCCCAGGGGCGACTGTGAGTGAAAAACTGTTTTTT. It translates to CASSPGATVSEKLFF.

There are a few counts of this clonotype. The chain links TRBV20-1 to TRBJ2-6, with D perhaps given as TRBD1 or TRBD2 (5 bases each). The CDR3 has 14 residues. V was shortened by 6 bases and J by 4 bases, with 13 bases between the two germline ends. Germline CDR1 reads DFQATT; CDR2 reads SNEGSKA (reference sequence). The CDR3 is CSASEGTGANVLTF. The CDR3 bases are TGCAGTGCGTCCGAGGGGACCGGGGCCAACGTCCTGACTTTC.

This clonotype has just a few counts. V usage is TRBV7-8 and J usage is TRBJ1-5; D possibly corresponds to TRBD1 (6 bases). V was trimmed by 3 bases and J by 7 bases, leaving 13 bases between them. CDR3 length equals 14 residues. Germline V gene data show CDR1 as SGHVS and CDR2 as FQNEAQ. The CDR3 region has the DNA TGTGCCAGCAGCTTCGGCAGGGGAGGACAGCCCCAGCATTTT. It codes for CASSFGRGGQPQHF.

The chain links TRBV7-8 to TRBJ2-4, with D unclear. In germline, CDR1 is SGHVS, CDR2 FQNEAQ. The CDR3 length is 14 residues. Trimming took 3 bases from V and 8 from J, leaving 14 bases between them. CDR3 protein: CASSFSRVWDIQYF. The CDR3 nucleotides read TGTGCCAGCAGCTTTTCCCGGGTTTGGGACATTCAGTACTTC.

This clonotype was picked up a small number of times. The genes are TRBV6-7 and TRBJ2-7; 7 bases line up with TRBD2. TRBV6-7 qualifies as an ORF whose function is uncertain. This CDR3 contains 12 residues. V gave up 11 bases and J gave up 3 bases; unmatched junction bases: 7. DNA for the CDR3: TGTGCCGGAAGAAAGCGGGGCTACGAGCAGTACTTC. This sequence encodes CAGRKRGYEQYF.

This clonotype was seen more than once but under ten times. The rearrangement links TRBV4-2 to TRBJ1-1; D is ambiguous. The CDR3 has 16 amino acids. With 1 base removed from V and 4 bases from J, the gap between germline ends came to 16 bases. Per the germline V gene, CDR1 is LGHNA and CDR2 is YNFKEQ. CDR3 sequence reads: CASSQAPPALGTEAFF. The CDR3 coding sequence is TGTGCCAGCAGCCAAGCCCCCCCGGCCCTGGGCACTGAAGCTTTCTTT.

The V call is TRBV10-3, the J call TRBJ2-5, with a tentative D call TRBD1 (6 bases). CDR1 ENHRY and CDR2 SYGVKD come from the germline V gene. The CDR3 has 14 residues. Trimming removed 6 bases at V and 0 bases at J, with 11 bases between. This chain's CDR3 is CAIRGAGYQETQYF. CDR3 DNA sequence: TGTGCCATCAGGGGGGCAGGGTACCAAGAGACCCAGTACTTC.

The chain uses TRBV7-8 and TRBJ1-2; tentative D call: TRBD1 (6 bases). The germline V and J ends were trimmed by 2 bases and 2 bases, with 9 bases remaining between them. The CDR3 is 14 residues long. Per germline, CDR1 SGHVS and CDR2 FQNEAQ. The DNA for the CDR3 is TGTGCCAGCAGCTTATCAGGGGACAACTATGGCTACACCTTC. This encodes CASSLSGDNYGYTF.

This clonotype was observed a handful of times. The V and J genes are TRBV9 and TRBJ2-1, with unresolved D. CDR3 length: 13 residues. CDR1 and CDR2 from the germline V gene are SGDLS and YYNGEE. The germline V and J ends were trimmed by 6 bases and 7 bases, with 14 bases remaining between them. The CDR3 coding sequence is TGTGCCAGCACCGATTATAATTCGAATGAGCAGTTCTTC. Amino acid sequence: CASTDYNSNEQFF.